This entry features one T cell receptor beta chain sequence. Study processing details: Amplification from reference gene primers served as the basis for estimated nucleated cell counts. Sequencing used immunoSEQ multiplex PCR; TCRdb keeps in-frame clones, though not all of them. V and J calls and clone size are given by that table; D and trimming were obtained from the DNA. This table holds a few hundred thousand clones, more than 65% found once. Germline V CDR1 and CDR2: SGHTA, FQGNSA. The CDR3 length is 16 residues. J lost 7 bases, V lost 1 base, and 3 bases had no gene match. Recovered Cohort 3 donors showed two negative PCRs, clearance, or symptom resolution. This sample is drawn from a study of blood T cell repertoires in COVID-19. The overall study: T cells, B-cell-depleted T cells, or PBMCs provided the cDNA or gDNA that served as material.

The J gene is TRBJ2-1, the V gene TRBV7-2; 14 bases are shared with TRBD2. The sequence was obtained from a man aged 50 to 60 who had recovered from COVID-19. Input material: PBMCs or T cells enriched from blood (not recorded which). CDR3 residues: CASSLVGTSGSNEQFF. The CDR3 DNA sequence: TGTGCCAGCAGCTTAGTTGGGACTAGCGGGAGTAATGAGCAGTTCTTC.